The next 3 T cell receptor beta chains were all read from a single sample in a study of cytomegalovirus exposure and HLA in healthy donors. The PCR was carried out with 60 Vbeta primers and 13 Jbeta primers. TCRdb's copy holds only in-frame clones and misses some; the assay was immunoSEQ multiplex PCR. In all, the sample yields about 200,000 clones. The sequenced sample consisted of PBMCs. The source of these receptors is a boy aged 10-17 years in good health and CMV-seronegative.

This sequence joins TRBV18 and TRBJ1-4; possibly TRBD1 for D (6 bases). Germline values: CDR1 KGHSH, CDR2 LQKENI. There are 14 residues in the CDR3. V lost 1 base and J 8 bases, leaving 11 bases between the germline ends. CDR3 amino acids: CASSPRQGWEKLFF. CDR3 bases: TGTGCCAGCTCACCACGCCAGGGGTGGGAAAAACTGTTTTTT.

Details on this clone: Other DNA sequences in this specimen translate into the identical CDR3. The chain combines TRBV7-9 with TRBJ1-1; 7 nucleotides agree with TRBD1. CDR3 length: 14 residues. CDR1 is SEHNR, CDR2 FQNEAQ, per germline (reference sequence). With 1 base clipped from V and 1 base from J, the junction kept 0 bases outside the gene matches. The CDR3 region has the DNA TGTGCCAGCAGCTTAGGACAGGGGAACACTGAAGCTTTCTTT. As protein: CASSLGQGNTEAFF.

The chain carries TRBV16 and TRBJ1-1; 8 nucleotides match TRBD1. Germline-derived CDR1 and CDR2 are KGHSY and FQNENV. The CDR3 contains 14 residues. V trimming: 2 bases; J trimming: 5 bases; junction bases outside the gene matches: 4. CDR3 DNA sequence: TGTGCCAGCAGCCAAGGGACAGGAGGGACTGAAGCTTTCTTT. Its protein product is CASSQGTGGTEAFF.